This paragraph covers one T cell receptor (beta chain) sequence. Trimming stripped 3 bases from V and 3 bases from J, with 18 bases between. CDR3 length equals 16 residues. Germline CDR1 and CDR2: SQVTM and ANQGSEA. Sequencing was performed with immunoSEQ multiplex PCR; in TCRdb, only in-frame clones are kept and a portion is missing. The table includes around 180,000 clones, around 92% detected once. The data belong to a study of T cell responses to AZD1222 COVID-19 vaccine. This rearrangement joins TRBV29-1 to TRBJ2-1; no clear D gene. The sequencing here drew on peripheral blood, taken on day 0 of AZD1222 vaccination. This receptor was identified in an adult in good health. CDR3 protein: CSVEDPHQGRYNEQFF. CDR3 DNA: TGCAGCGTTGAGGACCCCCACCAAGGCCGCTACAATGAGCAGTTCTTC.